The 22 T cell receptor beta chains below all came from one sample that was sequenced in a study of PD-1 blockade in classical Hodgkin lymphoma. TCRdb's copy holds only in-frame clones and misses some; the assay was immunoSEQ multiplex PCR. The data hold about 25,000 clones, with under 75% observed a single time. Time point described: cycle 4 day 1 (C4D1), after five to seven weeks of nivolumab. Each of the patients experienced relapse following autologous stem cell transplantation, and their brentuximab vedotin exposure differed. The input for sequencing was peripheral blood mononuclear cells (PBMCs), taken before the fourth cycle of nivolumab. These receptors all come from a human donor with classical Hodgkin lymphoma.

The rearrangement uses TRBV19 and TRBJ2-7; 7 bases agree with TRBD2. Germline V lookup: CDR1 LNHDA, CDR2 SQIVND (reference sequence). V lost 7 bases, J lost 1 base, and 10 bases stayed unmatched. CDR3 length: 15 amino acids. The CDR3 DNA reads TGTGCCAGTAACTCTTCGGGGGGATTTTCCTACGAGCAGTACTTC. As protein: CASNSSGGFSYEQYF.

The CDR3 loop reads CASSFLPGYASYEQYF. Written as DNA, the CDR3 is TGTGCCAGCAGCTTCTTACCCGGGTATGCGTCCTACGAGCAGTACTTC. The chain has TRBV7-9 and TRBJ2-7, with D hard to call. Germline assignment: CDR1 SEHNR and CDR2 FQNEAQ (reference sequence). This CDR3 comprises 16 residues. The ends were cut back, 3 bases at V and 1 base at J, with 16 bases in the middle.

Points on this clone: Just one base apart from a much larger clone, this may be a read error. The chain uses TRBV9 and TRBJ2-3; no firm D call. The end of the DNA fits TRBJ1-5 better, so the J call may be wrong. This CDR3 has 15 residues. From germline, CDR1 is SGDLS and CDR2 YYNGEE. The CDR3 DNA reads as TGTGCCAGCAGCGTATCTAGCGGCTACACAGATACGCAGCATTTT. This encodes CASSVSSGYTDTQHF.

The chain recombines TRBV21-1 with TRBJ2-2; the D call in the table, TRBD2, was not verified against the DNA. TRBV21-1 is assigned pseudogene status. The CDR3 covers 18 residues. The CDR3 region is CASSDPRASGKNTGELFF. As DNA, the CDR3 is TGTGCCAGCAGCGACCCGCGGGCTAGCGGCAAGAACACCGGGGAGCTGTTTTTT.

The chain combines TRBV5-1 with TRBJ1-4; D is ambiguous. The germline gives CDR1 SGHRS, CDR2 YFSETQ. The CDR3 contains 15 residues. Trimming left V 0 bases short and J 5 bases short, with 11 bases between. This CDR3 is CASSLAGTLNEKLFF. DNA for the CDR3: TGCGCCAGCAGCTTGGCCGGAACACTCAATGAAAAACTGTTTTTT.

The chain recombines TRBV6-5 with TRBJ1-2; D not certain. Per the germline V gene, CDR1 is MNHEY and CDR2 is SVGAGI. The CDR3 extends over 15 amino acids. The V gene lost 2 bases and the J gene lost 0 bases, with 10 bases spanning the gap. Here the CDR3 DNA reads TGTGCCAGCAGTTACCTGGCAGGATCTAACTATGGCTACACCTTC. It yields the protein CASSYLAGSNYGYTF.

The chain combines TRBV2 with TRBJ2-1, with D tentatively TRBD1 (6 bases). Germline CDR1 is SNHLY and CDR2 is FYNNEI. With 6 bases removed from V and 10 bases from J, the gap between germline ends came to 10 bases. The CDR3 contains 11 residues. For the CDR3, the DNA is TGTGCCAGCAGGCGAGACAGGGAGCAGTTCTTC. This encodes CASRRDREQFF.

The rearrangement joins TRBV5-1 to TRBJ2-6; D not resolved. This CDR3 region has 15 residues. Germline CDR1 and CDR2: SGHRS and YFSETQ. V was pared by 7 bases and J by 1 base, with 12 bases between. The CDR3 loop is CASGVVGSGANVLTF. The CDR3 nucleotides are TGCGCCAGCGGCGTTGTAGGATCTGGGGCCAACGTCCTGACTTTC.

By sample share, this clone is medium-sized. One junction end does not reproduce the germline sequence, and a read error may be involved. This chain joins TRBV7-2 and TRBJ1-2; 7 bases match TRBD1. The CDR3 totals 16 residues. Germline CDR1 is SGHTA and CDR2 is FQGNSA. The CDR3 DNA sequence: TGTGCCAGCACCTTAGACAGGGCGCTAAGGGGCTATGGCTACACCTTC. Translating gives CASTLDRALRGYGYTF.

V and J are TRBV5-6 and TRBJ1-6; no clear D gene. The CDR3 spans 16 residues. Germline lookup yields CDR1 SGHDT and CDR2 YYEEEE. V dropped 1 base and J dropped 10 bases, with 18 bases sitting between them. The CDR3: CASSLNNPSGRSPLHF. Written as DNA, the CDR3 is TGTGCCAGCAGCTTGAACAATCCTTCAGGACGGTCACCCCTCCACTTT.

The J gene is TRBJ2-2, the V gene TRBV19, with 7 bases identical to TRBD2. V was clipped by 7 bases and J by 3 bases; unmatched bases: 8. The CDR3 runs 15 residues. Per germline, CDR1 LNHDA and CDR2 SQIVND (reference sequence). The CDR3 loop reads CASTPGGFYTGELFF. CDR3 nucleotide sequence: TGTGCCAGTACCCCGGGAGGTTTCTACACCGGGGAGCTGTTTTTT. The whole variable domain, filled in from reference TRBV19 and TRBJ2-2, reads DGGITQSPKYLFRKEGQNVTLSCEQNLNHDAMYWYRQDPGQGLRLIYYSQIVNDFQKGDIAEGYSVSREKKESFPLTVTSAQKNPTAFYLCASTPGGFYTGELFFGEGSRLTVL.

The genes are TRBV28 and TRBJ2-5, with D possibly matching TRBD1 (6 bases). Looked up from germline, CDR1 is MDHEN and CDR2 is SYDVKM. This CDR3 is 15 amino acids long. Trimming took off 5 bases at V and 2 bases at J, with 15 bases between the two ends. CDR3 residues: CASSPLTGNQETQYF. DNA for the CDR3: TGTGCCAGCAGTCCCCTTACAGGGAATCAAGAGACCCAGTACTTC.

The rearrangement uses TRBV11-2 and TRBJ2-1; 14 nucleotides match TRBD2. The germline gives CDR1 SGHAT, CDR2 FQNNGV. Trimming removed 5 bases from V and 10 bases from J; junction bases left unmatched: 7. The CDR3 consists of 15 residues. The CDR3 protein is CASSMTSGGAWEQFF. CDR3 in DNA: TGTGCCAGCAGCATGACTAGCGGGGGGGCCTGGGAGCAGTTCTTC.

The DNA for the CDR3 is TGTGCCAGCAGTTTAATATCGACTAGCGGAACAGATACGCAGTATTTT. This gives the protein CASSLISTSGTDTQYF. The chain carries TRBV27 and TRBJ2-3, with 9 bases matching TRBD2. Germline V gene lookup returns CDR1 MNHEY and CDR2 SMNVEV (reference sequence). The CDR3 covers 16 residues. J gave up 3 bases and V 2 bases, and 6 bases lay outside the gene matches.

The chain carries TRBV19 and TRBJ2-5; 7 nucleotides match TRBD1. Germline trimming cut 3 bases from V and 4 bases from J; bases unmatched to any gene: 8. The germline V gene has CDR1 LNHDA and CDR2 SQIVND (reference sequence). The CDR3 extends over 15 amino acids. CDR3 region: CASSMYTGAPETQYF. DNA for the CDR3: TGTGCCAGTAGTATGTATACAGGGGCCCCAGAGACCCAGTACTTC.

A word on this clone: This same CDR3 is encoded by further DNA sequences in the sample. V usage is TRBV5-1 and J usage is TRBJ2-1; D is unresolved. The V and J ends lost 2 bases and 4 bases respectively, with 13 bases between them. The CDR3 contains 15 residues. Germline V gives CDR1 SGHRS, CDR2 YFSETQ. In DNA, the CDR3 is TGCGCCAGCAGCTTCCTGGGCACCGGGTACAATGAGCAGTTCTTC. Its translation is CASSFLGTGYNEQFF.

V usage is TRBV28 and J usage is TRBJ2-2; D is perhaps TRBD1 (5 bases). The germline V gene has CDR1 MDHEN and CDR2 SYDVKM. V was cut by 2 bases and J by 3 bases, with 13 bases left in between. The CDR3 contains 16 residues. The CDR3 sequence: CASSLESGKHTGELFF. Here the CDR3 DNA reads TGTGCCAGCAGTTTAGAGTCAGGGAAGCACACCGGGGAGCTGTTTTTT.

The sample holds one count of this clone. The chain joins TRBV5-6 to TRBJ1-1; TRBD1 is a possible D gene (5 bases). Germline V CDR1 and CDR2: SGHDT, YYEEEE. V was pared by 4 bases and J by 4 bases, with 14 bases between. The CDR3 runs to 14 residues. The CDR3 DNA is TGTGCCAGCAGCCACCGGGACCCCTCCACTGAAGCTTTCTTT. Its translation is CASSHRDPSTEAFF.

This chain joins TRBV7-8 and TRBJ2-7; D remains unclear. This CDR3 spans 14 amino acids. Trimming removed 1 base from V and 3 bases from J, with 10 bases in between. CDR1 is SGHVS and CDR2 is FQNEAQ in the germline V gene. CDR3 loop: CASSLETGHYEQYV. The DNA for the CDR3 is TGTGCCAGCAGCTTAGAGACGGGCCACTACGAGCAGTACGTC.

The rearrangement uses TRBV6-4 and TRBJ1-3; a weak D match, TRBD1 (5 bases). V was cut by 8 bases and J by 1 base, with 21 bases left in between. Per germline, CDR1 MRHNA and CDR2 SNTAGT. The CDR3 spans 17 residues. CDR3 region: CASGVFGGVTSGNTIYF. The CDR3 nucleotides read TGTGCCAGCGGGGTATTCGGGGGGGTGACTTCTGGAAACACCATATATTTT.

This clone showed up just once. V gene TRBV29-1 combines with J gene TRBJ2-2; D could derive from TRBD1 or TRBD2 (6 bases each). The CDR3 has 14 amino acids. Per germline, CDR1 SQVTM and CDR2 ANQGSEA. Deletions cut 5 bases from V and 6 bases from J, with 16 bases between. The CDR3 region has the DNA TGCAGCGTTAATTTTGGGGGGCTGGCCGGGGAGCTGTTTTTT. Translation: CSVNFGGLAGELFF.

A note on this clone: At one end the junction does not follow the germline gene, possibly because of a read error. The chain joins TRBV5-1 to TRBJ1-2; D uncertain. The CDR3 is made up of 14 amino acids. Germline-derived CDR1 and CDR2 are SGHRS and YFSETQ. In DNA, the CDR3 is TGTGCCAGCAGCTTGGCCAGGCCCGTCTATGGCTACACCTTC. Its translation: CASSLARPVYGYTF.